This TCR beta chain was documented in a study of cytomegalovirus exposure and HLA in healthy donors. Study results and caveats: A link between a missense DCLRE1C variant and TCR beta V- and J-gene trimming emerged from a later analysis. In a later analysis, a genetic analysis reported fewer productive-TCR N-insertions in an Asian-associated ancestry cluster than the cohort average. HLA-A and HLA-B allele assignments for most subjects were reportedly predicted accurately using TCR beta sequences. Researchers had no immune exposure information except CMV serostatus available.

With 5 bases clipped from V and 0 bases from J, the junction kept 4 bases outside the gene matches. The V gene's germline CDR1 is SGHTA and CDR2 FQGTGA. The CDR3 sequence is 15 residues long. Both 60 Vbeta primers and 13 Jbeta primers went into the PCR. Generated by immunoSEQ multiplex PCR, the TCRdb table keeps only in-frame clones and is missing some. Of 95,000 to 100,000 clones listed, over 70% were seen once; the top ten hold 10%. This clone was seen once. The antigen is undetermined. The sequence came from a man in his fifties in good health and CMV-seronegative. The chain uses TRBV7-3 and TRBJ2-1; 7 positions match TRBD2. Sequenced material: PBMCs. The DNA for the CDR3 is TGTGCCAGCAGCGACGGGAGGTCCTCCTACAATGAGCAGTTCTTC. This sequence encodes CASSDGRSSYNEQFF.